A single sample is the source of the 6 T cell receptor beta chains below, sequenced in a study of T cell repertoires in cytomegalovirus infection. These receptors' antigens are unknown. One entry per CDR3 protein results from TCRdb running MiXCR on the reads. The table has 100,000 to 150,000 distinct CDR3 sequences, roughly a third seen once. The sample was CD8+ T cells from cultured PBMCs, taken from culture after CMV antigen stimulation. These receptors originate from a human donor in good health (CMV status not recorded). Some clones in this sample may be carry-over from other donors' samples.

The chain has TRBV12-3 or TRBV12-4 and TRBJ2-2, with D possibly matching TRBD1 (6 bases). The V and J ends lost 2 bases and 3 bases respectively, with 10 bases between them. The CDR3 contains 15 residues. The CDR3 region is CASSLIRGDTGELFF. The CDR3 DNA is TGTGCCAGCAGTTTAATCAGGGGCGACACCGGGGAGCTGTTTTTT.

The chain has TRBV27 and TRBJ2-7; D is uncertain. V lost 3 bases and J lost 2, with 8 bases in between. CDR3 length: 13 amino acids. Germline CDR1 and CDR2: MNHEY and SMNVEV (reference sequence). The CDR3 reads CASSLSQTYEQYF. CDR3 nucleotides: TGTGCCAGCAGTTTGTCACAGACCTACGAGCAGTACTTC.

The CDR3 DNA is TGTGCCAGCAGCCGAATCCGAGGACAGGGCCTATTCAATCAGCCCCAGCATTTT. Translation: CASSRIRGQGLFNQPQHF. J is TRBJ1-5 and V is TRBV5-6, with 8 bases fitting TRBD1. This CDR3 is 18 amino acids long. Germline-derived CDR1 and CDR2 are SGHDT and YYEEEE. Losses at the gene ends were 4 bases for V and 3 bases for J; bases not matched to a gene: 15.

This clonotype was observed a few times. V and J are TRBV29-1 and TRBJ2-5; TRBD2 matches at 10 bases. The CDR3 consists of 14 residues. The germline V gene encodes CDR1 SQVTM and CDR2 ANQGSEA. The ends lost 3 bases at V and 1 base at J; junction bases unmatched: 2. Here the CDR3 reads CSVELAGAQETQYF. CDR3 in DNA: TGCAGCGTTGAGCTAGCGGGGGCCCAAGAGACCCAGTACTTC. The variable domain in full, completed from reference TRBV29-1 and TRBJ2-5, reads SAVISQKPSRDICQRGTSLTIQCQVDSQVTMMFWYRQQPGQSLTLIATANQGSEATYESGFVIDKFPISRPNLTFSTLTVSNMSPEDSSIYLCSVELAGAQETQYFGPGTRLLVL.

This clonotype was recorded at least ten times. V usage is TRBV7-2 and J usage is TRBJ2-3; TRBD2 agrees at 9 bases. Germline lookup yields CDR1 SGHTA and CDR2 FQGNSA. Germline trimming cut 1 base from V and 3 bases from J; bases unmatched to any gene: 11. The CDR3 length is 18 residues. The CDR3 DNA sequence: TGTGCCAGCAGCTTAGACTCGCTAGCGGGGATGTGGACAGATACGCAGTATTTT. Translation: CASSLDSLAGMWTDTQYF.

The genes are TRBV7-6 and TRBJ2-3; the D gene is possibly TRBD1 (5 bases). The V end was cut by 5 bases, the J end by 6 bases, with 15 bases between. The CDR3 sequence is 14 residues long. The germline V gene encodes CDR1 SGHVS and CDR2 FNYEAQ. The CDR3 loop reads CASSRRQSGDTQYF. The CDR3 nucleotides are TGTGCCAGCAGCAGACGACAGAGTGGCGATACGCAGTATTTT.